This paragraph reports one T cell receptor beta chain. Its antigen remains unidentified. Base qualities are not provided; no much larger clone lies one nucleotide away. These data originate in a study of Graves' ophthalmopathy and Graves' hyperthyroidism (dated by TCRdb to 2017 to 2018). Regarding the study in general: Peripheral blood samples were taken at the time of initial diagnosis, before any treatment was given. An independent validation cohort was composed of 18 to 20 hyperthyroidism patients and 17 patients who later progressed from hyperthyroidism to ophthalmopathy. T-cell repertoires of thyroid tissue and blood were compared in about six hyperthyroidism patients. To explore V-J signatures that distinguish ophthalmopathy from hyperthyroidism, a discovery set of 100 patients was enrolled, made up of roughly 41 with ophthalmopathy and 55 to 65 with stable hyperthyroidism. In total, 120 to 150 blood samples were TCR-sequenced: fewer than 50 ophthalmopathy, around 75 hyperthyroidism and about 17 hyperthyroidism-to-ophthalmopathy patients. After sampling, hyperthyroidism patients received methimazole starting at 30 mg daily, and ophthalmopathy patients received high-dose intravenous methylprednisolone. The study used TCR beta repertoire signatures to distinguish Graves' ophthalmopathy from Graves' hyperthyroidism and to predict progression to ophthalmopathy. The investigation overall reported the following: In cross-validation, the 13-signature model distinguished ophthalmopathy from stable hyperthyroidism with more than 85% sensitivity and 81% to 82% specificity, while in the test set the corresponding values were around 79% and 71%. No statistical method was used to set the sample size in advance, and the investigators knew which group each participant was assigned to. Most expanded thyroid clonotypes with a frequency above 0.001 also appeared in blood, which suggests that blood repertoires may reflect the immune response in the thyroid. In validation, the model predicted ophthalmopathy progression with about 70% sensitivity and roughly 72% specificity; 12 predicted patients were CT-confirmed with GO in a median of about 6.1 months.

For repertoire sequencing, TCR beta CDR3 regions were amplified from RNA transcripts. The first round was an RT-PCR using HTBI primers with the Qiagen OneStep RT-PCR kit, and this first round was followed by a second-round multiplex PCR, then size selection and purification. The libraries underwent paired-end sequencing with 100 bp reads on an Illumina HiSeq2000. In the original analysis: SOAPnuke was used for read processing, and reads with adapters, uncalled bases, a mean Phred below 15, or no exact constant-primer or identifier match were discarded. High-quality paired reads were merged with COPE v1.2.5. Clonotypes were defined as unique nucleotide sequences and were aligned to IMGT TRB V, D and J references using MiTCR v1.1. Only V-J combinations with frequency above 0.0001 were analysed, covering approximately 99% of repertoires. For each V-J combination, a TCR clonal expansion and chaos score was defined as F50 clonal expansion divided by the chaos observed in the TCRdist matrix. Welch's t-statistics and random forest were used to reduce the features to about 14 V-J combinations, which were then used as input to a naive Bayes classifier. The Morisita-Horn index was used to measure how similar the thyroid and blood repertoires were. Using fastp trimming at Q25 and MiXCR clonotype assembly, TCRdb reanalyzed the public sequencing data and kept in-frame beta chains. Rows with a matching CDR3 protein are joined into one entry that keeps the most common DNA and genes. The V and J calls and clone size come from TCRdb's table, not from the authors' own analysis. This sample lists 650,000 to 800,000 distinct CDR3 sequences; roughly 41% were detected once. In total, the top ten clones hold about 3.3% of the sample.

The ophthalmopathy patients had moderately to severely active disease, with a Clinical Activity Score of 3 or higher, a NOSPECS grade of 4 or higher, and a disease duration of less than 3 months. Anyone with other autoimmune diseases, uncontrolled infections, pregnancy or lactation was excluded from the study. Clinical symptoms, serum thyroxine, TRAb, thyroid ultrasound and orbital computed tomography were used for diagnosis. Using Ficoll-Paque density gradient centrifugation, PBMCs were isolated from about 9.2 ml of fresh peripheral blood. Total RNA was extracted with Trizol reagent and quality-checked on an Agilent 2100 Bioanalyzer. At the junction V is shortened by 6 bases and J by 6 bases, with 15 bases in between. The CDR3 has 14 amino acids, counting the end cysteine and phenylalanine. The CDR3 DNA has 42 bases and is translated from base 1. CDR1 and CDR2 are drawn from the germline V gene: SNHLY, FYNNEI.

This sequence originates from an adult man with Graves' ophthalmopathy. Sequencing was performed on peripheral blood. The chain is encoded by TRBV2 joined to TRBJ1-5; matching of 5 bases hints at TRBD1 as the D gene. For the CDR3, the sequence is CASRKRGVVQPQHF. The nucleotides read TGTGCCAGCAGGAAGCGGGGGGTGGTTCAGCCCCAGCATTTT.